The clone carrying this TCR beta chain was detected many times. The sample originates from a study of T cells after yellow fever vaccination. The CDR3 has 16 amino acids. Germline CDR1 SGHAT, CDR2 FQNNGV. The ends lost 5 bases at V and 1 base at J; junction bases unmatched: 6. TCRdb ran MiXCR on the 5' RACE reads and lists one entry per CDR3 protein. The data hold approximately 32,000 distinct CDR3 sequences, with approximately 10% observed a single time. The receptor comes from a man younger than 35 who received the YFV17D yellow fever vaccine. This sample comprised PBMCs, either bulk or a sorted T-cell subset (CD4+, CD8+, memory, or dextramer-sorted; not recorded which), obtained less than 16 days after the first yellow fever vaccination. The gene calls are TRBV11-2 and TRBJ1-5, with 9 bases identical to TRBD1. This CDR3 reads CASSQTGGRSNQPQHF. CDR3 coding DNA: TGTGCCAGCAGCCAGACAGGGGGTAGGAGCAATCAGCCCCAGCATTTT.